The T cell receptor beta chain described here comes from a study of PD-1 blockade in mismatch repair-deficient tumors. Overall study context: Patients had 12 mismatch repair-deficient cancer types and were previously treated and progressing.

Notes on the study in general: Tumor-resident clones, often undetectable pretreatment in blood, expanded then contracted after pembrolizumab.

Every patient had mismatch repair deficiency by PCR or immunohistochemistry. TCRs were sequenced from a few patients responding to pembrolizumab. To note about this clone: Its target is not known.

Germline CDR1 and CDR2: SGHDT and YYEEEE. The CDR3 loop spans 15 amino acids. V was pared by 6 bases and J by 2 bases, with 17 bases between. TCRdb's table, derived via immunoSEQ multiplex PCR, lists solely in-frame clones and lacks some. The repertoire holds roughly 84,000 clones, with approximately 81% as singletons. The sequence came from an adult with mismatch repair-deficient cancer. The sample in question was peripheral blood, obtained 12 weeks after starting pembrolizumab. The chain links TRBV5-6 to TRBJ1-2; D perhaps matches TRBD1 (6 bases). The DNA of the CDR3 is TGTGCCAGCATCGGCCCCAAAGGGGGAAACTATGGCTACACCTTC. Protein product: CASIGPKGGNYGYTF.